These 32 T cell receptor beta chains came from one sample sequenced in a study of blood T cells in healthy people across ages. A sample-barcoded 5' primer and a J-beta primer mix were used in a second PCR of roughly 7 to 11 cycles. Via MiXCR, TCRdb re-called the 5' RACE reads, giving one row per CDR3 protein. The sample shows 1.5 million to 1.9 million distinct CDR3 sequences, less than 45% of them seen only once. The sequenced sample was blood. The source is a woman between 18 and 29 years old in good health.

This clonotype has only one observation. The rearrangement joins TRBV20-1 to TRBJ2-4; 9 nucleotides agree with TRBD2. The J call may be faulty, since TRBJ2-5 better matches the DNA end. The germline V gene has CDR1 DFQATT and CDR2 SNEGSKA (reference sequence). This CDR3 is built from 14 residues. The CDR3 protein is CSGLSGGLRETQYF. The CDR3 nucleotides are TGCAGTGGGCTTAGCGGGGGCCTCCGAGAGACCCAGTACTTC.

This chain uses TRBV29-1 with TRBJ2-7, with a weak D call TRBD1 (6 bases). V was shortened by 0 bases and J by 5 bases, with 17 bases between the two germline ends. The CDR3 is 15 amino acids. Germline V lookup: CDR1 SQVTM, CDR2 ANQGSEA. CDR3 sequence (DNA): TGCAGCGTTGAAGATTGGCAGGGGATTAGGAACGAGCAGTACTTC. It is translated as CSVEDWQGIRNEQYF.

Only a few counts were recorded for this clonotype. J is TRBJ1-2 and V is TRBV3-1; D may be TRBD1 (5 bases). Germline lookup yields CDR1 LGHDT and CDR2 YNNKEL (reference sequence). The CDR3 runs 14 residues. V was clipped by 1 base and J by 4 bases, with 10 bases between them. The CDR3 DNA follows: TGTGCCAGCAGCCAAGTTGGCAGGGCCTATGGCTACACCTTC. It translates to CASSQVGRAYGYTF.

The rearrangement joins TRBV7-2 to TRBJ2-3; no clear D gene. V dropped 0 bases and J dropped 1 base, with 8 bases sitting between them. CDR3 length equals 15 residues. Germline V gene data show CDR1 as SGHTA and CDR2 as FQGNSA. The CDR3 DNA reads TGTGCCAGCAGCTTAGCGTTGTGGGGCACAGATACGCAGTATTTT. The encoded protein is CASSLALWGTDTQYF.

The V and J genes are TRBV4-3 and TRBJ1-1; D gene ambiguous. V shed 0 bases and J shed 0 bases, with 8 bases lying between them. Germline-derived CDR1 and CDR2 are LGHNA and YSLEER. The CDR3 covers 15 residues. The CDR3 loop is CASSQDTVMNTEAFF. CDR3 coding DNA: TGCGCCAGCAGCCAAGATACGGTTATGAACACTGAAGCTTTCTTT.

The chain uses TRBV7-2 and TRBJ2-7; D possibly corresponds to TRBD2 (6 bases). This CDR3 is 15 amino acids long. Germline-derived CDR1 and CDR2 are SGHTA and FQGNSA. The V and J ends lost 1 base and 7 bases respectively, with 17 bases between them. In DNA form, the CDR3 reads TGTGCCAGCAGCTTAGGTAGCGGTTTCTACAATGAGCAGTACTTC. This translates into CASSLGSGFYNEQYF.

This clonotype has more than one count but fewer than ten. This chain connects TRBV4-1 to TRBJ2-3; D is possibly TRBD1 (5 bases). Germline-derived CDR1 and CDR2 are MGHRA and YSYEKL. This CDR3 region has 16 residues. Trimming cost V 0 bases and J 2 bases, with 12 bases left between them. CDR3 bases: TGCGCCAGCAGCCAAGATAATAGACAGCCCACAGATACGCAGTATTTT. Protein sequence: CASSQDNRQPTDTQYF.

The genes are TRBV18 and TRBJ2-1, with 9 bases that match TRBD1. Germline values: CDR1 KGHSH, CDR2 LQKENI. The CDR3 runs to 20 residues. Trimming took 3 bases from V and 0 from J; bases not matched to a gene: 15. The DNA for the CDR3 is TGTGCCAGCTCACCCGACCCGAAAACAGGGGGCGTGGGCTCCTACAATGAGCAGTTCTTC. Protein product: CASSPDPKTGGVGSYNEQFF. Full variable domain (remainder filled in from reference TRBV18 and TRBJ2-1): NAGVMQNPRHLVRRRGQEARLRCSPMKGHSHVYWYRQLPEEGLKFMVYLQKENIIDESGMPKERFSAEFPKEGPSILRIQQVVRGDSAAYFCASSPDPKTGGVGSYNEQFFGPGTRLTVL.

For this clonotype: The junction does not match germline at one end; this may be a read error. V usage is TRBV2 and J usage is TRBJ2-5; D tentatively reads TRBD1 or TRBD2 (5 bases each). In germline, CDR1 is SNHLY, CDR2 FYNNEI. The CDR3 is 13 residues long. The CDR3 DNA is TGTGCCAGCAGTTGGGACGACCAAGTGACCCAGTACTTC. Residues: CASSWDDQVTQYF.

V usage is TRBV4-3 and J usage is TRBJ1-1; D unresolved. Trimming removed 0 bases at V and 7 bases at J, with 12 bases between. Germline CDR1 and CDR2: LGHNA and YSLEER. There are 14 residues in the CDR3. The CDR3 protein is CASSQEMKGNEAFF. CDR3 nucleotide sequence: TGCGCCAGCAGCCAAGAGATGAAGGGTAATGAAGCTTTCTTT.

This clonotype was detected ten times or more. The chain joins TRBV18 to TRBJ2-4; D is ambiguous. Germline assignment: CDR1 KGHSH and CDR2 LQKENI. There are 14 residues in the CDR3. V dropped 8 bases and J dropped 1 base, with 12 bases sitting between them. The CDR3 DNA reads TGTGCCAGCAGTCCGACCTTGGCCAAAAACATTCAGTACTTC. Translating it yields CASSPTLAKNIQYF.

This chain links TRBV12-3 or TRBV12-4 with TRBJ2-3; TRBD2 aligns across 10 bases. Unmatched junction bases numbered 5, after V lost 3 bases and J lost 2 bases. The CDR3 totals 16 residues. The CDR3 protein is CASSFPTSGLTDTQYF. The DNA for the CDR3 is TGTGCCAGCAGTTTCCCGACTAGCGGGCTCACAGATACGCAGTATTTT.

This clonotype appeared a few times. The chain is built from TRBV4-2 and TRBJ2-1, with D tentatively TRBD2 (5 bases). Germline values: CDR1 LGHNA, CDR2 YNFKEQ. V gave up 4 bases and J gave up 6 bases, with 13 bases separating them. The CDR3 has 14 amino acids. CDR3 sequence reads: CASSRGSTSNEQFF. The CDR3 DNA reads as TGTGCCAGCAGCCGCGGGTCGACAAGCAATGAGCAGTTCTTC.

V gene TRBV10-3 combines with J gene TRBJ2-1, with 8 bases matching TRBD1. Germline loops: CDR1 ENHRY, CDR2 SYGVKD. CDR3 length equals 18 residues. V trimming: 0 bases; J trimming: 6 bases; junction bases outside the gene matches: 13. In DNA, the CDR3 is TGTGCCATCAGTGAGTCTTTGACAGGGGTTTCGAGTCCCAATGAGCAGTTCTTC. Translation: CAISESLTGVSSPNEQFF.

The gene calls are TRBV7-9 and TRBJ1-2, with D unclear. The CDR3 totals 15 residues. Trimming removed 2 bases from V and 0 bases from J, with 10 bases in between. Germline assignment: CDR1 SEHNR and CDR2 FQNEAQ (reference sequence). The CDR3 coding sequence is TGTGCCAGCAGCTTAAGATCGGCGACTAACTATGGCTACACCTTC. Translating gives CASSLRSATNYGYTF.

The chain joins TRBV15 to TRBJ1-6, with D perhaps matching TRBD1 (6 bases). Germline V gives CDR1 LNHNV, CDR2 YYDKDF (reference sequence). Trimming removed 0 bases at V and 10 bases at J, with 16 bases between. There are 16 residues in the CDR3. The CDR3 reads CATSRDRRGLVSPLHF. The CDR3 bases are TGTGCCACCAGCAGAGATCGAAGGGGGTTGGTCTCACCCCTCCACTTT.

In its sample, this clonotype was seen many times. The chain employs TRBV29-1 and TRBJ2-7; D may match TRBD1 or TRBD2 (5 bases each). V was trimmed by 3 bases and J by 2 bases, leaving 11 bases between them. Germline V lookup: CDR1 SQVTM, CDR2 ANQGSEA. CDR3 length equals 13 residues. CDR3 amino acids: CSVEGTATYEQYF. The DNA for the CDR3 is TGCAGCGTTGAGGGGACGGCAACCTACGAGCAGTACTTC.

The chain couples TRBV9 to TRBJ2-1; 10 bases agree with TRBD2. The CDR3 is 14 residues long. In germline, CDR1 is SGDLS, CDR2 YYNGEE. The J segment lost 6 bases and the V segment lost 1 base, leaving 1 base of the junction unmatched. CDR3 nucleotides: TGTGCCAGCAGCGTAAGCGGGGGGGCCAATGAGCAGTTCTTC. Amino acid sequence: CASSVSGGANEQFF.

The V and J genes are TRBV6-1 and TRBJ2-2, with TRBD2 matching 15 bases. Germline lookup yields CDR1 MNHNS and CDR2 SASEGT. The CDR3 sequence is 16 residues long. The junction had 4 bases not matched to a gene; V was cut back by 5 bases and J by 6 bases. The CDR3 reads CASSFRTSGGAGELFF. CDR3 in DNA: TGTGCCAGCAGTTTCCGGACTAGCGGGGGGGCCGGGGAGCTGTTTTTT.

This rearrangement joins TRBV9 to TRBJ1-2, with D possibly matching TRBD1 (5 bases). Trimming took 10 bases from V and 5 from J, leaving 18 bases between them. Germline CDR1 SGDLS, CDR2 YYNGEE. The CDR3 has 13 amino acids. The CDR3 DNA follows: TGTGCCCGGACCTGCGCAGGGCAATATGGCTACACCTTC. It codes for CARTCAGQYGYTF.

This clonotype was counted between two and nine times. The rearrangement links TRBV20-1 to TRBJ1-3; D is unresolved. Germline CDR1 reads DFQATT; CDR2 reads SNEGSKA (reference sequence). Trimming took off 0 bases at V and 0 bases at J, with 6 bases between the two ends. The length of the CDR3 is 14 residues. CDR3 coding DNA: TGCAGTGCTAGAGATCCAGGCTCTGGAAACACCATATATTTT. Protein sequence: CSARDPGSGNTIYF.

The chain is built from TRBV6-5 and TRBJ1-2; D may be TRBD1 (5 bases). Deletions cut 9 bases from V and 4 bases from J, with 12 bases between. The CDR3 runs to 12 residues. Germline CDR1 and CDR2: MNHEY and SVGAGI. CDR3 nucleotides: TGTGCCAGACCGGAGGGGATCTATGGCTACACCTTC. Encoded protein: CARPEGIYGYTF.

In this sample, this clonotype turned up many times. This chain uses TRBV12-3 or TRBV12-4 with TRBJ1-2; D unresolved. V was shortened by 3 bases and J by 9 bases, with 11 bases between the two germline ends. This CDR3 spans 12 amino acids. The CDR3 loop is CASSFGPESYTF. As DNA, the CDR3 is TGTGCCAGCAGTTTCGGTCCAGAGAGCTACACCTTC.

As DNA, the CDR3 is TGTGCCAGCAGCATAGGGGGGTCAATCGCGAGCACCGGGGAGCTGTTTTTT. Translated: CASSIGGSIASTGELFF. The J gene is TRBJ2-2, the V gene TRBV12-3 or TRBV12-4, with D possibly being TRBD1 or TRBD2 (6 bases each). V shed 6 bases and J shed 4 bases, with 21 bases lying between them. The CDR3 runs to 17 residues.

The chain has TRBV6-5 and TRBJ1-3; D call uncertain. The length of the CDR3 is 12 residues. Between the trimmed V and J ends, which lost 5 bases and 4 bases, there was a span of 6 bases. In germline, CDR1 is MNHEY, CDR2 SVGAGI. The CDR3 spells CASSDGGNTIYF. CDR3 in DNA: TGTGCCAGCAGTGACGGAGGAAACACCATATATTTT.

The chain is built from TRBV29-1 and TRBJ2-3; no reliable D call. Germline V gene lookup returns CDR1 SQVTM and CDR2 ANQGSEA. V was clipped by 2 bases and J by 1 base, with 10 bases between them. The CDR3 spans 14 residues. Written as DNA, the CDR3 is TGCAGCGTTGAACTTATTGGGCGCACAGATACGCAGTATTTT. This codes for CSVELIGRTDTQYF.

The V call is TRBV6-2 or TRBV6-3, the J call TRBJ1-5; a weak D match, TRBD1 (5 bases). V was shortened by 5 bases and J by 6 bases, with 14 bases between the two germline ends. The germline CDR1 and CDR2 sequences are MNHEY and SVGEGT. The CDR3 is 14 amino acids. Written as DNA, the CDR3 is TGTGCCAGCAGTGCCCAGGGTTTTGCTCAGCCCCAGCATTTT. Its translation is CASSAQGFAQPQHF.

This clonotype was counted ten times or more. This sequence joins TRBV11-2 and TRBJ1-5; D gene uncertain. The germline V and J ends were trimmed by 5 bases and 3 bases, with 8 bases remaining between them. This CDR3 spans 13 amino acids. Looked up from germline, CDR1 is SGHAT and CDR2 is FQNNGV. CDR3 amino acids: CASSRTDNQPQHF. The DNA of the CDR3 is TGTGCCAGCAGCCGGACGGACAATCAGCCCCAGCATTTT.

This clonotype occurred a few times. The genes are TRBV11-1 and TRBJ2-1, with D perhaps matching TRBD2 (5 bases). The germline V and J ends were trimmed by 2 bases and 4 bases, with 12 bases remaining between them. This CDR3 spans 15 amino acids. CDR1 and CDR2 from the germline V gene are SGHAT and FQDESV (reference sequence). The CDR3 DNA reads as TGTGCCAGCAGCTTATGGTCTAGCCCATACAATGAGCAGTTCTTC. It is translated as CASSLWSSPYNEQFF.

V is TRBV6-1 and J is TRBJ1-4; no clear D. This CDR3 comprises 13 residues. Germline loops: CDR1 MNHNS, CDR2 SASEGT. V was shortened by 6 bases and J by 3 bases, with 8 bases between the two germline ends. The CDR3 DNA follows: TGTGCCAGCAGGCCGGATCCTAATGAAAAACTGTTTTTT. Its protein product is CASRPDPNEKLFF.

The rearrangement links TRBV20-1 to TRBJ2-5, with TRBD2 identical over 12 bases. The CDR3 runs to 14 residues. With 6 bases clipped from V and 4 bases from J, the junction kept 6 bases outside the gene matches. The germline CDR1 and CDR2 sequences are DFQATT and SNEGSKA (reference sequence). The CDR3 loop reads CSATLAGGPETQYF. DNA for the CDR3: TGCAGTGCAACTCTAGCGGGGGGGCCAGAGACCCAGTACTTC.

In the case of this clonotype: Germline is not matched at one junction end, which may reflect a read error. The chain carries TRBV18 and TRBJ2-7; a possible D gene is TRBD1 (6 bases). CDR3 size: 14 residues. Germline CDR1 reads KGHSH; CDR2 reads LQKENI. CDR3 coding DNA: TGTGACAGCTCACCAGGAACAGGGTGGTACGAGCAGTACTTC. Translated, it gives CDSSPGTGWYEQYF. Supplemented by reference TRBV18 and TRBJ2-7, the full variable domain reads NAGVMQNPRHLVRRRGQEARLRCSPMKGHSHVYWYRQLPEEGLKFMVYLQKENIIDESGMPKERFSAEFPKEGPSILRIQQVVRGDSAAYFCDSSPGTGWYEQYFGPGTRLTVT.